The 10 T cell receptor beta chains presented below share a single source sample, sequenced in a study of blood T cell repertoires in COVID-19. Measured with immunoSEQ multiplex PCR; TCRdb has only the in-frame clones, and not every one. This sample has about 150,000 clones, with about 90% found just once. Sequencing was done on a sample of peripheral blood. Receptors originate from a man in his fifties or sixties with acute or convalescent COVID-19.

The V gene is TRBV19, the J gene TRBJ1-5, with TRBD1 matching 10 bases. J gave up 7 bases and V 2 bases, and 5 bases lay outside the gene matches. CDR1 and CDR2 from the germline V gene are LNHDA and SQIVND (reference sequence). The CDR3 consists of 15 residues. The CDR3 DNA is TGTGCCAGTAGTATAAGGGGGACAGGGGTGCAGCCCCAGCATTTT. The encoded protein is CASSIRGTGVQPQHF.

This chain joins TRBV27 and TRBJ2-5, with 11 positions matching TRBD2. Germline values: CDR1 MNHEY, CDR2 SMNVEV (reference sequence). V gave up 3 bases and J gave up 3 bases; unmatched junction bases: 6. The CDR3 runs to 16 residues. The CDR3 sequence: CASSFGPGLAEETQYF. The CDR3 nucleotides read TGTGCCAGCAGTTTTGGCCCGGGACTAGCGGAAGAGACCCAGTACTTC.

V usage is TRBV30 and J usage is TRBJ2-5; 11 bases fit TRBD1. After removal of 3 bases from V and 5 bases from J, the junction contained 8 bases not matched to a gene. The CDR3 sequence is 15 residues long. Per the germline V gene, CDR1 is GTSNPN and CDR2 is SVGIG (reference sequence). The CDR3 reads CAWSDGTGGLETQYF. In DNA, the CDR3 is TGTGCCTGGAGCGACGGGACAGGGGGGTTGGAGACCCAGTACTTC.

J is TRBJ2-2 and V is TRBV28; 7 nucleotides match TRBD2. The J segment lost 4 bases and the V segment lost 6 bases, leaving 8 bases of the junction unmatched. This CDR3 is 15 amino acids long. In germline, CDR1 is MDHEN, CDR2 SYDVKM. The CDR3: CASSPGGEGTGELFF. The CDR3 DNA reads TGTGCCAGCAGCCCGGGGGGAGAGGGCACCGGGGAGCTGTTTTTT.

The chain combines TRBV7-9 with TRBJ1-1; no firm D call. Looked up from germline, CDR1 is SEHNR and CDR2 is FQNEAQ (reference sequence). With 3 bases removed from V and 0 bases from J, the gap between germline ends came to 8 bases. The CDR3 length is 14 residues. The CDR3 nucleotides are TGTGCCAGCAGCTTGCAGGCTATGAACACTGAAGCTTTCTTT. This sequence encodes CASSLQAMNTEAFF.

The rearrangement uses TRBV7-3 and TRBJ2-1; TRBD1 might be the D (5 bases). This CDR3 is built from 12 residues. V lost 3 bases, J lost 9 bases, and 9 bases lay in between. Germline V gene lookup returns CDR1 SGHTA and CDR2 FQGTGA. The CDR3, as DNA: TGTGCCAGCAGCTTCGGTCAGGGTGAGCAGTTCTTC. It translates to CASSFGQGEQFF.

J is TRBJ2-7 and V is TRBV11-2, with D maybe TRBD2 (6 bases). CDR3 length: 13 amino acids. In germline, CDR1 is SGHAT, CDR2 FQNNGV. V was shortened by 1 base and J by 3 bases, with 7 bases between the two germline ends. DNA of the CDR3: TGTGCCAGCAGCTTAGGGAGGGTCTACGAGCAGTACGTC. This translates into CASSLGRVYEQYV.

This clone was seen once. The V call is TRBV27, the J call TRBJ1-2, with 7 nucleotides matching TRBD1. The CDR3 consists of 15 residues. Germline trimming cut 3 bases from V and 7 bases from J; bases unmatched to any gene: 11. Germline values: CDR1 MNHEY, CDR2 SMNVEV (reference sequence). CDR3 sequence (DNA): TGTGCCAGCAGTTTTATTCACAGGGGTTTGTCTGGCTACACCTTC. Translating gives CASSFIHRGLSGYTF.

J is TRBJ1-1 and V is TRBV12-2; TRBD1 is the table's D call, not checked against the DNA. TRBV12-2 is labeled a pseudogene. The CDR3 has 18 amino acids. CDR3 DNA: TGTGCAAGTCGCTTAGAGGCAGGGGGCGCTCCCCCGAACACTGAAGCTTTCTTT. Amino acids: CASRLEAGGAPPNTEAFF.

CDR3 in amino acids: CASSQEAGFEAFF. CDR3 in DNA: TGCGCCAGCAGCCAAGAAGCAGGATTTGAAGCTTTCTTT. The gene calls are TRBV4-1 and TRBJ1-1, with D unresolved. CDR1 and CDR2 (germline): MGHRA, YSYEKL. V lost 0 bases to trimming and J lost 7 bases, with 9 bases between them. The CDR3 consists of 13 residues.